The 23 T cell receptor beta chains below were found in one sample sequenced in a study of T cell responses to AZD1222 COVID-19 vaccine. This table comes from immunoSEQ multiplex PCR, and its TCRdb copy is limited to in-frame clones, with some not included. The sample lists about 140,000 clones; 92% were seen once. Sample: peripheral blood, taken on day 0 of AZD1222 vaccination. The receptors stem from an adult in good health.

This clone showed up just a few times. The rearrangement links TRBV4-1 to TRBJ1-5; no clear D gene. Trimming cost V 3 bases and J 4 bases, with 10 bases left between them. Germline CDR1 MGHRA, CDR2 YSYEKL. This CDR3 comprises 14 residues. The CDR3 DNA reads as TGCGCCAGCAGCCAGATCGCTGGGAATCAGCCCCAGCATTTT. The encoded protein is CASSQIAGNQPQHF.

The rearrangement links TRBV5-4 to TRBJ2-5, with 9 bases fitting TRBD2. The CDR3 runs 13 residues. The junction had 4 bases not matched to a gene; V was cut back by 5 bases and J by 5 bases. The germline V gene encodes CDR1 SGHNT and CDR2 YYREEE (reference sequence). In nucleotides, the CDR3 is TGTGCCAGCAGGTTAGCGGGGGCGGAGACCCAGTACTTC. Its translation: CASRLAGAETQYF.

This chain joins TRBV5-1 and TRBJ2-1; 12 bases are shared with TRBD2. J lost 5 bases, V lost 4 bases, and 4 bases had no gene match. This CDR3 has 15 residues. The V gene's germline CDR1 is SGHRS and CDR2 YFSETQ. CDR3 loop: CASSIWTSGNNEQFF. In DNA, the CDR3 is TGCGCCAGCAGCATTTGGACTAGCGGGAACAATGAGCAGTTCTTC. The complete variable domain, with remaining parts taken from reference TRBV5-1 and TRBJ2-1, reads KAGVTQTPRYLIKTRGQQVTLSCSPISGHRSVSWYQQTPGQGLQFLFEYFSETQRNKGNFPGRFSGRQFSNSRSEMNVSTLELGDSALYLCASSIWTSGNNEQFFGPGTRLTVL.

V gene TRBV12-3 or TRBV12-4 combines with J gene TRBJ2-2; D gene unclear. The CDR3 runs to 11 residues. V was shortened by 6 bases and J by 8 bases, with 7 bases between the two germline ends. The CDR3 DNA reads TGTGCCAGCAGCCCCGGGGGGGAGCTGTTTTTT. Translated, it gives CASSPGGELFF.

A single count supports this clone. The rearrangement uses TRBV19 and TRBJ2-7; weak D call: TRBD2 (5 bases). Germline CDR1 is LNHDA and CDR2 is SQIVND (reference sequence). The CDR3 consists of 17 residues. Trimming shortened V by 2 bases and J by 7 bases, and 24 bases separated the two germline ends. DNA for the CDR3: TGTGCCAGTAGTATAACCCCTGGCAGGAGGTTAATGGGGGAGCAGTACTTC. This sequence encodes CASSITPGRRLMGEQYF.

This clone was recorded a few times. The chain's CDR3 is CASSVDRLNYGYTF. In DNA, the CDR3 is TGTGCCAGCAGTGTCGACAGACTGAACTATGGCTACACCTTC. This chain links TRBV2 with TRBJ1-2, with D tentatively TRBD1 (5 bases). This CDR3 region has 14 residues. The germline V gene encodes CDR1 SNHLY and CDR2 FYNNEI. Deletions cut 4 bases from V and 2 bases from J, with 11 bases between.

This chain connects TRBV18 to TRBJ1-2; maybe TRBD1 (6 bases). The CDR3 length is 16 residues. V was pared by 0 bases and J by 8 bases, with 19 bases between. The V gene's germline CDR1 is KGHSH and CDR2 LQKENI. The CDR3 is CASSPPVVGGGWGYTF. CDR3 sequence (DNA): TGTGCCAGCTCACCACCGGTTGTCGGAGGGGGTTGGGGCTACACCTTC. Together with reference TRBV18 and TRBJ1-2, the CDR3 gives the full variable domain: NAGVMQNPRHLVRRRGQEARLRCSPMKGHSHVYWYRQLPEEGLKFMVYLQKENIIDESGMPKERFSAEFPKEGPSILRIQQVVRGDSAAYFCASSPPVVGGGWGYTFGSGTRLTVV.

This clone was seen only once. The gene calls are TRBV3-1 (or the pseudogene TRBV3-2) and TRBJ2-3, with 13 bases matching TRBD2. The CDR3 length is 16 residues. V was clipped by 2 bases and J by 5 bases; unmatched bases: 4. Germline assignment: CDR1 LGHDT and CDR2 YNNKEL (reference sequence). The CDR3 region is CASSQPGLAGQDTQYF. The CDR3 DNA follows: TGTGCCAGCAGCCAACCGGGACTAGCGGGACAAGATACGCAGTATTTT.

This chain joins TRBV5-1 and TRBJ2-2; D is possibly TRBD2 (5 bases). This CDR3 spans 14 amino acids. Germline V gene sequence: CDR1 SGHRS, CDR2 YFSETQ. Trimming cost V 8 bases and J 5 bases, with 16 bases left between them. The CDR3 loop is CASTEGGRTGELFF. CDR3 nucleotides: TGCGCCAGTACAGAGGGCGGTAGGACCGGGGAGCTGTTTTTT.

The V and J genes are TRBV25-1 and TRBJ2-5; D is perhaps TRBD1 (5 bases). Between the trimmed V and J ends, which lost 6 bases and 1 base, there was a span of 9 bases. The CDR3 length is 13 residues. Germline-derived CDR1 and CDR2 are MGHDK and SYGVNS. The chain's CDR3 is CASRSQAQETQYF. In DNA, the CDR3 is TGTGCCAGCAGGTCACAGGCCCAAGAGACCCAGTACTTC.

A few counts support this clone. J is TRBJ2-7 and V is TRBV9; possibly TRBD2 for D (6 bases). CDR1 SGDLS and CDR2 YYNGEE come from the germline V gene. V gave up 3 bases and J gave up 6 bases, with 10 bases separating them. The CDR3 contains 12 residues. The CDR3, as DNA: TGTGCCAGCAGCGCCGGGGGAAGCGAGCAGTACTTC. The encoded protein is CASSAGGSEQYF.

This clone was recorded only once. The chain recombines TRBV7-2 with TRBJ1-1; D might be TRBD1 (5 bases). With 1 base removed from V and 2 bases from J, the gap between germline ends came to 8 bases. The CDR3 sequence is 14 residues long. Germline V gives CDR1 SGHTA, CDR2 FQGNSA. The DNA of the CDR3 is TGTGCCAGCAGCTTAGTGGGGGGAAACACTGAAGCTTTCTTT. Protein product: CASSLVGGNTEAFF.

CDR3 bases: TGTGCCAGCAGCTTAAGGGCAGGCAACACTGAAGCTTTCTTT. This sequence encodes CASSLRAGNTEAFF. The rearrangement links TRBV11-2 to TRBJ1-1; D call uncertain. Germline CDR1 reads SGHAT; CDR2 reads FQNNGV. The CDR3 sequence is 14 residues long. V lost 2 bases to trimming and J lost 2 bases, with 9 bases between them.

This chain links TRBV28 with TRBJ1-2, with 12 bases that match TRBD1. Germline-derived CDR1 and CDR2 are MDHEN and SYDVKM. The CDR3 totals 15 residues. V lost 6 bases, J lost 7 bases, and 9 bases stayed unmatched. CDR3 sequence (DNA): TGTGCCAGCAGGTTTCAGGGACAGGGGGCCGGTGGCTACACCTTC. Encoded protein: CASRFQGQGAGGYTF.

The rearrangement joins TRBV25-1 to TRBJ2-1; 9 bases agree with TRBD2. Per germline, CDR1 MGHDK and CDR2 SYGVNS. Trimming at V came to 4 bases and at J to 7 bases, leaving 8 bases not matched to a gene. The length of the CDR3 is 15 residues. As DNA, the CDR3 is TGTGCCAGCAGTGGGGCCCTAGCGGGGTCAAATGAGCAGTTCTTC. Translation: CASSGALAGSNEQFF.

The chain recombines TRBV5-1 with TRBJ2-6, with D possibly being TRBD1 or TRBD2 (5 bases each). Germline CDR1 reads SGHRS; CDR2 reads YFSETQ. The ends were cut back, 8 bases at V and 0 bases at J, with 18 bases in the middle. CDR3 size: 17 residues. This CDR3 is CASMTGTLRSGANVLTF. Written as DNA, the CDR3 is TGCGCCAGTATGACCGGGACGCTCCGCTCTGGGGCCAACGTCCTGACTTTC.

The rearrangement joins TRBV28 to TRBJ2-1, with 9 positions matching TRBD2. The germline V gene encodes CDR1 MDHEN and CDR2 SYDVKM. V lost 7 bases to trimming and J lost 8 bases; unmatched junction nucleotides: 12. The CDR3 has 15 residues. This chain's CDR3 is CASTLRLAGYHEQFF. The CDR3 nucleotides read TGTGCCAGCACCCTCCGGCTAGCGGGATACCATGAGCAGTTCTTC.

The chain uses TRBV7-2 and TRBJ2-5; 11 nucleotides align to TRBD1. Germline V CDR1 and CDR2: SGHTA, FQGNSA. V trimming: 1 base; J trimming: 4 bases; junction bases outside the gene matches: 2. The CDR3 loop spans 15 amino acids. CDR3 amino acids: CASSLVGQGGETQYF. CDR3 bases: TGTGCCAGCAGCTTAGTGGGACAGGGGGGAGAGACCCAGTACTTC.

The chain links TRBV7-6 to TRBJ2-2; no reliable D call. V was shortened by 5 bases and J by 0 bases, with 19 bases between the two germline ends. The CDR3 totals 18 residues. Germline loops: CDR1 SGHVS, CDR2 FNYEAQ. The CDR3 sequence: CASSPTLPGSANTGELFF. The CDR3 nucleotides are TGTGCCAGCAGCCCAACCCTCCCAGGCAGTGCGAACACCGGGGAGCTGTTTTTT.

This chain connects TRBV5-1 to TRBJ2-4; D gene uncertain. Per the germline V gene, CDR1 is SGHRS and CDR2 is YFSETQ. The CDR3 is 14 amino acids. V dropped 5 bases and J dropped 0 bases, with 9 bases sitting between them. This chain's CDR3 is CASSPTVAKNIQYF. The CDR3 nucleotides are TGCGCCAGCAGTCCCACGGTAGCCAAAAACATTCAGTACTTC.

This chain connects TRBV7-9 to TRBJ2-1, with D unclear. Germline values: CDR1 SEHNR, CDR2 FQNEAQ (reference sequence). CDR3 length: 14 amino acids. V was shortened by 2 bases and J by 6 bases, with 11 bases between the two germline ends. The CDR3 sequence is CASSLSLGPNEQFF. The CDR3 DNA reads TGTGCCAGCAGCTTATCCCTCGGTCCCAATGAGCAGTTCTTC.

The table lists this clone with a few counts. CDR3 sequence reads: CASSELETGGNQPQHF. The CDR3 coding sequence is TGTGCCAGCAGTGAACTAGAGACGGGGGGCAATCAGCCCCAGCATTTT. The rearrangement uses TRBV6-1 and TRBJ1-5; a weak D match, TRBD1 (5 bases). V lost 2 bases and J 2 bases, leaving 13 bases between the germline ends. This CDR3 contains 16 residues. The germline gives CDR1 MNHNS, CDR2 SASEGT.

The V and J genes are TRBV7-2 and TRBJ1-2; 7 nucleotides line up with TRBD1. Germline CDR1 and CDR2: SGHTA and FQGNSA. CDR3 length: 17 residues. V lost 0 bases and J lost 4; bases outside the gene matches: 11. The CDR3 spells CASSLAFDREHSYGYTF. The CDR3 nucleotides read TGTGCCAGCAGCTTAGCCTTTGACAGGGAACACTCCTATGGCTACACCTTC.